These T cell receptor beta chains were read from a single sample in a study of blood T cell repertoires in COVID-19. TCRdb's table, derived via immunoSEQ multiplex PCR, lists solely in-frame clones and lacks some. The sample contains about 130,000 clones, 85% to 90% of which appear only once. The source material was peripheral blood. These receptor sequences come from a woman aged 80 or over with COVID-19, enrolled during active disease. Each CDR3 is given with its conserved first and last residue. The D gene is left open where the match is weak. Expanded clones are given a class, and other clones once, few, many or no size at all.

TRBV18,-,-,TRBJ2-6,TGTGCCAGCTCACCACCGGTTTCAGGGGCCCTGACTTTC,CASSPPVSGALTF
TRBV7-2,-,TRBD2,TRBJ2-5,TGTGCCAGCAGGAGGGGACTAGCGGGAGTTGGAGAGACCCAGTACTTC,CASRRGLAGVGETQYF
TRBV6-2/TRBV6-3,-,TRBD2,TRBJ2-1,TGTGCCAGCAGTTACTCTGGTTTGGCTAGCGGGCACAATGAGCAGTTCTTC,CASSYSGLASGHNEQFF
TRBV7-2,-,-,TRBJ1-1,TGTGCCAGCAGCTTAGAGGGCCGTCTGAGGGACACTGAAGCTTTCTTT,CASSLEGRLRDTEAFF
TRBV11-2,few,-,TRBJ1-1,TGTGCCAGCAGCTTAGGTACAGGTATGGGCACTGAAGCTTTCTTT,CASSLGTGMGTEAFF
TRBV12-3/TRBV12-4,-,-,TRBJ1-1,TGTGCCAGCAGTGACAGGTCGAACACTGAAGCTTTCTTT,CASSDRSNTEAFF
TRBV14,-,-,TRBJ1-2,TGTGCCAGCAGCCCCACTCGGCGGGGAAGGGGCTACACCTTC,CASSPTRRGRGYTF
TRBV20-1,-,-,TRBJ1-1,TGCAGTGTCTGGACAGCTGAAGCTTTCTTT,CSVWTAEAFF
TRBV6-6,-,-,TRBJ1-1,TGTGCCAGCAGTTACCCTGAGGGGGACACTGAAGCTTTCTTT,CASSYPEGDTEAFF
TRBV7-2,-,-,TRBJ1-1,TGTGCCAGCAGCTCACAGGGGAACACTGAAGCTTTCTTT,CASSSQGNTEAFF
TRBV13,-,-,TRBJ2-7,TGTGCCAGCAGCCGCCAGGGCGAGCAGTACTTC,CASSRQGEQYF
TRBV2,-,TRBD2,TRBJ2-2,TGTGCCAGCAGCACCGGGCTAGCGGAGGGGGAGCTGTTTTTT,CASSTGLAEGELFF
TRBV9,-,TRBD2,TRBJ2-1,TGTGCCAGCAGCCCCGGACTAGCGGACGTCTACAATGAGCAGTTCTTC,CASSPGLADVYNEQFF
TRBV5-1,-,TRBD1,TRBJ2-5,TGCGCCAGCAGCCCCCCCGGGACAGGGCGGGAGACCCAGTACTTC,CASSPPGTGRETQYF
TRBV4-2,-,TRBD1,TRBJ1-2,TGTGCCAGCAGCCCGGGACAGGGGGCGCCCGCCTACACCTTC,CASSPGQGAPAYTF
TRBV21-1,-,-,TRBJ2-5,TGTGCCAGCCTCTCTTTTTACGAGGGAGGAGGGGAGACCCAGTACTTC,CASLSFYEGGGETQYF
TRBV5-8,once,-,TRBJ2-7,TGTGCCAGCAGCCCGCGAACCGGAGGGTACGAGCAGTACTTC,CASSPRTGGYEQYF
TRBV29-1,-,TRBD1,TRBJ1-5,TGCAGCGTTGGGACAGGGGGCAATCAGCCCCAGCATTTT,CSVGTGGNQPQHF
TRBV3-1/TRBV3-2,few,-,TRBJ2-1,TGTGCCAGCAGCCAAGCGGGTGAGCAGTTCTTC,CASSQAGEQFF
TRBV6-5,-,-,TRBJ1-2,TGTGCCAGCAGTAACAGGGAGAGGAACTATGGCTACACCTTC,CASSNRERNYGYTF
TRBV11-1,-,TRBD1,TRBJ2-5,TGTGCCAGCAGCGCAGGGACAGGGATGGAGACCCAGTACTTC,CASSAGTGMETQYF
TRBV5-6,-,-,TRBJ2-2,TGTGCCAGCCTCGGGATGAACACCGGGGAGCTGTTTTTT,CASLGMNTGELFF
TRBV15,-,-,TRBJ2-1,TGTGCCACCAGAGGGAGGACCGCAAACAATGAGCAGTTCTTC,CATRGRTANNEQFF
TRBV28,once,-,TRBJ1-1,TGTGCCAGTGCATCGGGGGTAATCACTGAAGCTTTCTTT,CASASGVITEAFF
TRBV27,-,-,TRBJ2-7,TGTGCCAGCAGTCCAACTAGTGTTGGGTACGAGCAGTACTTC,CASSPTSVGYEQYF
TRBV6-5,-,TRBD2,TRBJ2-1,TGTGCCAGCAGTTACTTGGCGGGAGCTAGTAATGAGCAGTTCTTC,CASSYLAGASNEQFF
TRBV15,-,-,TRBJ2-5,TGTGCCACCAGGGGAGAGAGACTAGGCCAAGAGACCCAGTACTTC,CATRGERLGQETQYF
TRBV3-1/TRBV3-2,-,TRBD2,TRBJ2-1,TGTGCCAGCAGCCCTGGACTAGCGGGAGATTTTTGGGATGAGCAGTTCTTC,CASSPGLAGDFWDEQFF
TRBV9,-,TRBD2,TRBJ2-5,TGTGCCAGCAGCCCAGGGAGGAATAGCGGGGGCCAAGAGACCCAGTACTTC,CASSPGRNSGGQETQYF
TRBV19,-,-,TRBJ2-1,TGTGCCAGTAGTATAGGGGAGGGGGATGAGCAGTTCTTC,CASSIGEGDEQFF
TRBV7-2,-,-,TRBJ2-7,TGTGCCAGCAGCCCCGGGGGAAGCGGCTCCTACGAGCAGTACTTC,CASSPGGSGSYEQYF
TRBV7-2,-,-,TRBJ1-1,TGTGCCAGCAGCTTAACTCGGGTTTCAGCTTTCTTT,CASSLTRVSAFF
TRBV7-2,-,-,TRBJ2-6,TGTGCCAGCACCCTCAGTGCCGGGGCCAACGTCCTGACTTTC,CASTLSAGANVLTF
TRBV2,-,-,TRBJ2-1,TGTGCCAGCAGTGAACAGGTCGGCGAGCAGTTCTTC,CASSEQVGEQFF
TRBV10-3,-,-,TRBJ1-2,TGTGCCATCAGTGATACGGGATTTGTTACCTATGGCTACACCTTC,CAISDTGFVTYGYTF
TRBV5-6,-,-,TRBJ1-5,TGTGCCAGCAGCTCCCGACCCACGGGGAGCAGCAATCAGCCCCAGCATTTT,CASSSRPTGSSNQPQHF
TRBV11-2,-,TRBD1,TRBJ2-7,TGTGCCAGCAGCTTAATTGAGGGGGCCGAGCAGTACTTC,CASSLIEGAEQYF
TRBV7-3,once,-,TRBJ1-5,TGTGCCAGCAGCTTCGGCTCCGGGGGTGGGGGCAATCAGCCCCAGCATTTT,CASSFGSGGGGNQPQHF
TRBV29-1,once,-,TRBJ1-4,TGCAGCGTCGGGGAGGAAAAACTGTTTTTT,CSVGEEKLFF
TRBV5-4,-,-,TRBJ2-1,TGTGCCAGCAGCTTACCGGGACTGCAGTCCAATGAGCAGTTCTTC,CASSLPGLQSNEQFF
TRBV11-2,-,-,TRBJ2-1,TGTGCCAGCAGACGGACTGGGACCTACAATGAGCAGTTCTTC,CASRRTGTYNEQFF
TRBV4-2,-,-,TRBJ1-4,TGTGCCAGCAGCCAAGAGCGGGGGGCAAGGCTGTTTTTT,CASSQERGARLFF
TRBV27,-,TRBD2,TRBJ2-3,TGTGCCAGCAGATGGAGGACTAGCGGGACCGGCACAGATACGCAGTATTTT,CASRWRTSGTGTDTQYF
TRBV7-2,-,-,TRBJ2-1,TGTGCCAGCAGCCCCAGGGTCTTCGATGAGCAGTTCTTC,CASSPRVFDEQFF
TRBV28,few,TRBD1,TRBJ1-2,TGTGCCAGCAGTTTATCCGGGACAGGGGAATATGGCTACACCTTC,CASSLSGTGEYGYTF
TRBV7-9,-,TRBD1,TRBJ1-6,TGTGCCAGCAGCCCGGACAGGGGTGGGAATTCACCCCTCCACTTT,CASSPDRGGNSPLHF
TRBV2,-,-,TRBJ1-2,TGTGCCAGCAGACTATTGGACTATGGCTACACCTTC,CASRLLDYGYTF